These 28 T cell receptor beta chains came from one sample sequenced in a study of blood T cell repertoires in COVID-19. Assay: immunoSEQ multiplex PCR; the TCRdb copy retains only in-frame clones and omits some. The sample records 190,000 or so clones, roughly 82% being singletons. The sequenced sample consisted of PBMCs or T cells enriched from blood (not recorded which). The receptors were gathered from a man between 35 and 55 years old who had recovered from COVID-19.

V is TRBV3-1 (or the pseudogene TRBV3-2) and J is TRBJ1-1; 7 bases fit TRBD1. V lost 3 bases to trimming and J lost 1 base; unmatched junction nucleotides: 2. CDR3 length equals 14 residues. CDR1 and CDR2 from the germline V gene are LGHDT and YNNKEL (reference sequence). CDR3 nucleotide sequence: TGTGCCAGCAGCCAGACAGGGTGGAACACTGAAGCTTTCTTT. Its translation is CASSQTGWNTEAFF.

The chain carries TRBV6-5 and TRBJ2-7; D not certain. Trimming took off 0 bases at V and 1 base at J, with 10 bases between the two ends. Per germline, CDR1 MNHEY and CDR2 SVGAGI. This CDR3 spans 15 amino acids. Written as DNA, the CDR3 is TGTGCCAGCAGTTACTCCCGACTGCCATCCTACGAGCAGTACTTC. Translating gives CASSYSRLPSYEQYF.

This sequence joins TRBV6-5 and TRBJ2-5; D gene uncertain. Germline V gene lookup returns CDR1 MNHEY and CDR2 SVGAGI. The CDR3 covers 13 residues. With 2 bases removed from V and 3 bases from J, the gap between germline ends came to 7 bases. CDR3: CASSYGQEETQYF. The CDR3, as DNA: TGTGCCAGCAGTTACGGTCAGGAAGAGACCCAGTACTTC.

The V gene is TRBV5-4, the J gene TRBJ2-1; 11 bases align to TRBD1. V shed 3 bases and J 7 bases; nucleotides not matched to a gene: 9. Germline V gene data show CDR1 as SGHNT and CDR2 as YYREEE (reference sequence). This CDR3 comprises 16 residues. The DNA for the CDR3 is TGTGCCAGCAGCTCCGTGGCGGACAGGGGGCGGAATGAGCAGTTCTTC. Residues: CASSSVADRGRNEQFF.

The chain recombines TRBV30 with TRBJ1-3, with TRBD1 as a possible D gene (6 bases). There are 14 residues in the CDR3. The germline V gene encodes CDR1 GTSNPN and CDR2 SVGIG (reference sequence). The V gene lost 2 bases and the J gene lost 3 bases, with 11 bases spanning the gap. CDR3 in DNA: TGTGCCTGGAGTTTGGACAGAGATGGAAACACCATATATTTT. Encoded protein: CAWSLDRDGNTIYF.

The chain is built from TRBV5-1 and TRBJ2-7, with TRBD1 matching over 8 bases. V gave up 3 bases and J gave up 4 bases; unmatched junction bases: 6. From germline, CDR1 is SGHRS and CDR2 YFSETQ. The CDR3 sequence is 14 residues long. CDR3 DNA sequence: TGCGCCAGCAGCTGGAACAGGGGGAAATACGAGCAGTACTTC. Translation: CASSWNRGKYEQYF.

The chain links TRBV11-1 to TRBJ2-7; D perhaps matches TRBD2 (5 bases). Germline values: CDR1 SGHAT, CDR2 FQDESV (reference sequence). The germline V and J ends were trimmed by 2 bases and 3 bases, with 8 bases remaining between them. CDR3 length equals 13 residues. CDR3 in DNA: TGTGCCAGCAGCTTAAGCGGCCTCTACGAGCAGTACTTC. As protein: CASSLSGLYEQYF.

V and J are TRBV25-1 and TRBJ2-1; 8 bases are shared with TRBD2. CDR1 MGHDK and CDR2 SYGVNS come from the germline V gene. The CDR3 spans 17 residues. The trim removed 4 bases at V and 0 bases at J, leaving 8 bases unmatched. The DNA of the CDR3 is TGTGCCAGCAGTGGCTCCCCCGGGACTAGCTCCTACAATGAGCAGTTCTTC. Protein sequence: CASSGSPGTSSYNEQFF.

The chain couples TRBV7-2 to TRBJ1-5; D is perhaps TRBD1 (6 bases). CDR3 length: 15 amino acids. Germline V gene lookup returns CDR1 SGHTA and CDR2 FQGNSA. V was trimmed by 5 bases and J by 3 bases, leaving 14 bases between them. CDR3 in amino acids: CASSRQQGNNQPQHF. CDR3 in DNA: TGTGCCAGCAGCCGTCAACAGGGAAACAATCAGCCCCAGCATTTT. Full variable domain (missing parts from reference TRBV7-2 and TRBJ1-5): GAGVSQSPSNKVTEKGKDVELRCDPISGHTALYWYRQSLGQGLEFLIYFQGNSAPDKSGLPSDRFSAERTGGSVSTLTIQRTQQEDSAVYLCASSRQQGNNQPQHFGDGTRLSIL.

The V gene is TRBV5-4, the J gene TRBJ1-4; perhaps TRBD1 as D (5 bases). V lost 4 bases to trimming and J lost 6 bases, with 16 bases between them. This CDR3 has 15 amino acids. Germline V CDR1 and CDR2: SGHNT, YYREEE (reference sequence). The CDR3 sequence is CASSASGLADEKLFF. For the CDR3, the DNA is TGTGCCAGCAGCGCATCAGGGTTGGCAGATGAAAAACTGTTTTTT.

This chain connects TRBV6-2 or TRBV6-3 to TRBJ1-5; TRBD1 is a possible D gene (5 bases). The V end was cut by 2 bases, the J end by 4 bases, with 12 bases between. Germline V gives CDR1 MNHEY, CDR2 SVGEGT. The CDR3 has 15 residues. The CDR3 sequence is CASSYTGGKNQPQHF. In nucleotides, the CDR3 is TGTGCCAGCAGTTACACCGGGGGTAAAAATCAGCCCCAGCATTTT.

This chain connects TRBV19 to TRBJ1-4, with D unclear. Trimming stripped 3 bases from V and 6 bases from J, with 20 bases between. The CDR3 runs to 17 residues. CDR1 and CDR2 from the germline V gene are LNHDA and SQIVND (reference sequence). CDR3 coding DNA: TGTGCCAGTAGTATCTTCCCAGGACTCTACACGCATGAAAAACTGTTTTTT. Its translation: CASSIFPGLYTHEKLFF.

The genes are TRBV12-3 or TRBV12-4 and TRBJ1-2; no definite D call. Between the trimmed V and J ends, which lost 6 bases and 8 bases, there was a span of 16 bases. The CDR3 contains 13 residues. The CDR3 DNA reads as TGTGCCAGCAGGGATCCCTGGGCTGGGGGCTACACCTTC. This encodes CASRDPWAGGYTF.

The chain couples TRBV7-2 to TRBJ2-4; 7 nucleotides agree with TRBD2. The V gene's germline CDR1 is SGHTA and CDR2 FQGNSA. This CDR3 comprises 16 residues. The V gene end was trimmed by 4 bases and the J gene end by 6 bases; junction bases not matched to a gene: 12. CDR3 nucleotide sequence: TGTGCCAGCAGCTCTGGGGGGGGAGTTTATGGAAACATTCAGTACTTC. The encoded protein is CASSSGGGVYGNIQYF.

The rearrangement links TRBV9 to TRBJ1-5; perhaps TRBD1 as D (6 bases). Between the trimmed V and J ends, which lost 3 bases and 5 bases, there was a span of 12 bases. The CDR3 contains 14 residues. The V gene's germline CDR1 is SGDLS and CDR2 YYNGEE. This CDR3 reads CASSEGTSYQPQHF. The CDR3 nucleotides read TGTGCCAGCAGCGAAGGGACATCCTATCAGCCCCAGCATTTT. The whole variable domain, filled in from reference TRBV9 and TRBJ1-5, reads DSGVTQTPKHLITATGQRVTLRCSPRSGDLSVYWYQQSLDQGLQFLIQYYNGEERAKGNILERFSAQQFPDLHSELNLSSLELGDSALYFCASSEGTSYQPQHFGDGTRLSIL.

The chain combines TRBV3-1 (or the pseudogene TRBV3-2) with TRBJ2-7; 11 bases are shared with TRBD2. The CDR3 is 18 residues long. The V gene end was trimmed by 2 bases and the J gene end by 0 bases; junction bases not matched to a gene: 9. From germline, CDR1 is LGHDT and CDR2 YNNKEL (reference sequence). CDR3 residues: CASSQPTSLAGVSYEQYF. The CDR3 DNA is TGTGCCAGCAGCCAACCGACTTCACTAGCGGGAGTCTCCTACGAGCAGTACTTC.

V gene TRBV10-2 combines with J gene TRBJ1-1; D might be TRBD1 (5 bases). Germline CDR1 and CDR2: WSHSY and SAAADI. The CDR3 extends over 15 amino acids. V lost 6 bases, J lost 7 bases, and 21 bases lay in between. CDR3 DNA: TGCGCCAGCAGGAAGGGCGGGGCGGCTGAACTTGAAGCTTTCTTT. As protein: CASRKGGAAELEAFF.

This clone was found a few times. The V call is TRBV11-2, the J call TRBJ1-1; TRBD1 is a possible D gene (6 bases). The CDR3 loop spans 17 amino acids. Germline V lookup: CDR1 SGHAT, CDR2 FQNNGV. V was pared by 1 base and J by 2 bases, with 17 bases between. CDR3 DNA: TGTGCCAGCAGCTTAGTTGGCCAGGGGCAATCAAACACTGAAGCTTTCTTT. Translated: CASSLVGQGQSNTEAFF.

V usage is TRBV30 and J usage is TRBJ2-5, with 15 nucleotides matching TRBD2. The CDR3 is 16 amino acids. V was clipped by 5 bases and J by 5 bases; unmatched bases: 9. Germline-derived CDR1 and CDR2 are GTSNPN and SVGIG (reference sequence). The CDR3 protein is CAWSGLAGGEWETQYF. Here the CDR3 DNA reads TGTGCCTGGTCGGGACTAGCGGGAGGCGAATGGGAGACCCAGTACTTC.

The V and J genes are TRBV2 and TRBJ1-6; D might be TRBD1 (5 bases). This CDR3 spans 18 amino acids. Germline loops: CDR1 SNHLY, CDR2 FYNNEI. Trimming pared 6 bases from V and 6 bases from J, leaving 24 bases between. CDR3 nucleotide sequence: TGTGCCAGCAGGGAAAGAGGTGGGGCATCGAGTATTAATTCACCCCTCCACTTT. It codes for CASRERGGASSINSPLHF.

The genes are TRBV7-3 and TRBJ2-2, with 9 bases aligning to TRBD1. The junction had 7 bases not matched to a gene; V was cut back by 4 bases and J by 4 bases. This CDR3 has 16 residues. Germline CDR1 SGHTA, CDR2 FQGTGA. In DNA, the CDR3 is TGTGCCAGCAGCTCCCACAGGGGGCTAAGCACCGGGGAGCTGTTTTTT. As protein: CASSSHRGLSTGELFF.

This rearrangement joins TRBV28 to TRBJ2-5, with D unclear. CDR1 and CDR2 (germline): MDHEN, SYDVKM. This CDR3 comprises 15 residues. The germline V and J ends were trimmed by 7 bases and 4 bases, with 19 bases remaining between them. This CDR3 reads CASNTPQVSAETQYF. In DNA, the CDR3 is TGTGCCAGCAACACGCCGCAGGTTTCAGCAGAGACCCAGTACTTC.

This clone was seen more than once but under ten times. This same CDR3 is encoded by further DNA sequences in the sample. In nucleotides, the CDR3 is TGTGCCAGCTCTCCTAAGACAGGAGGGAACACTGAAGCTTTCTTT. Its translation is CASSPKTGGNTEAFF. The V gene is TRBV18, the J gene TRBJ1-1; D is perhaps TRBD1 (6 bases). The germline V and J ends were trimmed by 6 bases and 1 base, with 15 bases remaining between them. The CDR3 is made up of 15 amino acids. From germline, CDR1 is KGHSH and CDR2 LQKENI.

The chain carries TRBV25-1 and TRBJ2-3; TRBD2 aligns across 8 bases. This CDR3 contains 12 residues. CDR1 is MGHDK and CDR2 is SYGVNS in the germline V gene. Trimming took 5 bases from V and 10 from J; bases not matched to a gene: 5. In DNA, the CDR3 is TGTGCCAGCAGTAGCGGGAGAGTGGCGCAGTATTTT. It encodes CASSSGRVAQYF.

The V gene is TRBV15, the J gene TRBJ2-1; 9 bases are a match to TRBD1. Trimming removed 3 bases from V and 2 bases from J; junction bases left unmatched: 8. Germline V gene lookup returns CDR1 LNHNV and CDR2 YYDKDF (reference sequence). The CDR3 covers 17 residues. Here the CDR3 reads CATSRALQGATYNEQFF. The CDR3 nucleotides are TGTGCCACCAGCAGGGCTCTACAGGGGGCGACCTACAATGAGCAGTTCTTC.

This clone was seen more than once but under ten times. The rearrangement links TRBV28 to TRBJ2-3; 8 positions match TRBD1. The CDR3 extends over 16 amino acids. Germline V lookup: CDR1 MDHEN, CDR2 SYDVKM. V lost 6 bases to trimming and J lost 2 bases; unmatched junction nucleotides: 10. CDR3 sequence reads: CASSPGQGRYTDTQYF. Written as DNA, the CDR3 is TGTGCCAGCAGCCCTGGACAGGGACGGTACACAGATACGCAGTATTTT.

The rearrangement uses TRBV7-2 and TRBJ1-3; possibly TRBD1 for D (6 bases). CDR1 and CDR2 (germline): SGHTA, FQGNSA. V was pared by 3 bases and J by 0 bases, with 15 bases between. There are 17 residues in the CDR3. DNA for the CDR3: TGTGCCAGCAGCTTGACAGGCGCACCCGTCTCTGGAAACACCATATATTTT. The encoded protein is CASSLTGAPVSGNTIYF.

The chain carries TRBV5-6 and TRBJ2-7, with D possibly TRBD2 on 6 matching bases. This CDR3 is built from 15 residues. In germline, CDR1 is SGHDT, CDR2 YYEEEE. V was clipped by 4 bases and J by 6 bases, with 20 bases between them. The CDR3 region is CASSAGLPLPGEQYF. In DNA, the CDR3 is TGTGCCAGCAGCGCGGGACTCCCTCTCCCCGGCGAGCAGTACTTC.